The 21 T cell receptor beta chains presented below share a single source sample, sequenced in a study of T cells after yellow fever vaccination. In TCRdb, the 5' RACE reads were re-called with MiXCR into one record per CDR3 protein. This table has a few hundred thousand distinct CDR3 sequences, more than 3.5% appearing once. The specimen comprised PBMCs, sampled 15 days after the yellow fever booster vaccination. The receptors were gathered from a man between 18 and 35 years old who received the YFV17D yellow fever vaccine.

In this sample, this clonotype turned up many times. This chain links TRBV18 with TRBJ2-1; perhaps TRBD2 as D (6 bases). V lost 0 bases and J 8 bases, leaving 8 bases between the germline ends. This CDR3 comprises 13 residues. From germline, CDR1 is KGHSH and CDR2 LQKENI. This CDR3 reads CASSPPGGDEQFF. The CDR3, as DNA: TGTGCCAGCTCACCACCGGGAGGCGATGAGCAGTTCTTC.

This clonotype was counted between two and nine times. The chain joins TRBV7-2 to TRBJ2-3; D is uncertain. Trimming left V 6 bases short and J 5 bases short, with 9 bases between. Germline V gene data show CDR1 as SGHTA and CDR2 as FQGNSA. This CDR3 contains 12 residues. Here the CDR3 DNA reads TGTGCCAGCAGGAGACCTGAAGATACGCAGTATTTT. Its protein is CASRRPEDTQYF.

This clonotype was observed at least ten times. The gene calls are TRBV6-2 or TRBV6-3 and TRBJ2-1; the D gene is possibly TRBD2 (6 bases). Germline CDR1 MNHEY, CDR2 SVGEGT. Trimming removed 2 bases from V and 9 bases from J, with 8 bases in between. The CDR3 totals 12 residues. The CDR3 sequence: CASSYVRGEQFF. The CDR3 bases are TGTGCCAGCAGTTACGTGCGGGGTGAGCAGTTCTTC.

This clonotype has ten or more counts. The V and J genes are TRBV5-4 and TRBJ1-1; D perhaps matches TRBD1 (6 bases). This CDR3 contains 12 residues. Trimming removed 5 bases from V and 5 bases from J, with 10 bases in between. CDR1 is SGHNT, CDR2 YYREEE, per germline (reference sequence). Written as DNA, the CDR3 is TGTGCCAGCAGATCCGGACAGACTGAAGCTTTCTTT. Protein product: CASRSGQTEAFF.

This clonotype was counted many times. This chain uses TRBV12-3 or TRBV12-4 with TRBJ2-1, with 16 bases fitting TRBD2. This CDR3 is built from 20 residues. J was trimmed by 5 bases and V by 7 bases; bases with no gene match: 17. The CDR3 here is CASTINEGLAGGPIHNEQFF. As DNA, the CDR3 is TGTGCCAGCACCATAAACGAGGGACTAGCGGGGGGGCCGATCCACAATGAGCAGTTCTTC.

At least ten counts were recorded for this clonotype. V gene TRBV6-5 combines with J gene TRBJ2-1; D might be TRBD2 (7 bases). Trimming removed 0 bases from V and 9 bases from J, with 9 bases in between. The V gene's germline CDR1 is MNHEY and CDR2 SVGAGI. CDR3 length: 13 amino acids. This CDR3 is CASSYSRGAEQFF. The CDR3 nucleotides read TGTGCCAGCAGTTACTCTCGGGGGGCTGAGCAGTTCTTC.

This clonotype has at least ten counts. The CDR3 protein is CASSPGGANVLTF. The CDR3 DNA reads TGTGCCAGCAGCCCCGGGGGGGCCAACGTCCTGACTTTC. This chain links TRBV7-6 with TRBJ2-6; D gene unclear. The CDR3 extends over 13 amino acids. Between the trimmed V and J ends, which lost 5 bases and 4 bases, there was a span of 6 bases. Per germline, CDR1 SGHVS and CDR2 FNYEAQ. The full variable domain, with the rest looked up from reference TRBV7-6 and TRBJ2-6, is GAGVSQSPRYKVTKRGQDVALRCDPISGHVSLYWYRQALGQGPEFLTYFNYEAQQDKSGLPNDRFSAERPEGSISTLTIQRTEQRDSAMYRCASSPGGANVLTFGAGSRLTVL.

This clonotype was observed many times. The rearrangement joins TRBV29-1 to TRBJ1-6; no reliable D call. The germline V gene encodes CDR1 SQVTM and CDR2 ANQGSEA. V lost 6 bases and J lost 11, with 20 bases in between. The CDR3 loop spans 14 amino acids. Here the CDR3 reads CSVSEGGLGAPLHF. Here the CDR3 DNA reads TGCAGCGTAAGCGAAGGTGGGCTCGGGGCACCCCTCCACTTT.

This clonotype was recorded at least ten times. V and J are TRBV12-3 or TRBV12-4 and TRBJ2-1; D possibly corresponds to TRBD1 (6 bases). The ends were cut back, 3 bases at V and 8 bases at J, with 14 bases in the middle. This CDR3 contains 14 residues. CDR3 loop: CASSFFRGSDEQFF. In DNA form, the CDR3 reads TGTGCCAGCAGTTTCTTCAGGGGTTCGGATGAGCAGTTCTTC.

This clonotype was seen ten or more times. This sequence joins TRBV3-1 and TRBJ1-1, with a weak D call TRBD1 (6 bases). Germline V gene sequence: CDR1 LGHDT, CDR2 YNNKEL (reference sequence). The CDR3 is made up of 14 amino acids. V shed 4 bases and J shed 1 base, with 10 bases lying between them. This chain's CDR3 is CASSRQGTNTEAFF. CDR3 coding DNA: TGTGCCAGCAGCCGGCAGGGGACGAACACTGAAGCTTTCTTT.

This clonotype was counted many times. This chain connects TRBV5-4 to TRBJ2-5; no firm D call. The V end was cut by 3 bases, the J end by 5 bases, with 11 bases between. The CDR3 extends over 13 amino acids. CDR1 and CDR2 (germline): SGHNT, YYREEE (reference sequence). The CDR3 spells CASSSNSGETQYF. CDR3 DNA: TGTGCCAGCAGCTCGAATTCCGGGGAGACCCAGTACTTC.

This clonotype was detected many times. The rearrangement links TRBV20-1 to TRBJ2-1; the D gene could be TRBD1 or TRBD2 (5 bases each). The CDR3 is 13 amino acids. V lost 3 bases to trimming and J lost 0 bases, with 6 bases between them. CDR1 and CDR2 (germline): DFQATT, SNEGSKA (reference sequence). CDR3 coding DNA: TGCAGTGCTAGGGGGGACTCCTACAATGAGCAGTTCTTC. Translating gives CSARGDSYNEQFF.

Many counts were recorded for this clonotype. The rearrangement joins TRBV5-5 to TRBJ2-3; 10 bases are shared with TRBD1. Looked up from germline, CDR1 is SGHKS and CDR2 is YYEKEE (reference sequence). The ends lost 3 bases at V and 3 bases at J; junction bases unmatched: 4. The CDR3 is 15 amino acids. CDR3 protein: CASSSDRGRTDTQYF. For the CDR3, the DNA is TGTGCCAGCAGCTCAGACAGGGGGCGGACAGATACGCAGTATTTT. Full variable domain (rest looked up from reference TRBV5-5 and TRBJ2-3): DAGVTQSPTHLIKTRGQQVTLRCSPISGHKSVSWYQQVLGQGPQFIFQYYEKEERGRGNFPDRFSARQFPNYSSELNVNALLLGDSALYLCASSSDRGRTDTQYFGPGTRLTVL.

This clonotype was recorded at least ten times. J is TRBJ2-1 and V is TRBV7-3; D perhaps matches TRBD1 (5 bases). V was trimmed by 2 bases and J by 0 bases, leaving 8 bases between them. Per the germline V gene, CDR1 is SGHTA and CDR2 is FQGTGA. The CDR3 covers 15 residues. CDR3 loop: CASSLGASSYNEQFF. Written as DNA, the CDR3 is TGTGCCAGCAGCTTAGGGGCCTCCTCCTACAATGAGCAGTTCTTC.

There are many counts of this clonotype. The chain recombines TRBV20-1 with TRBJ1-5; possibly TRBD1 for D (6 bases). Trimming took 4 bases from V and 4 from J, leaving 8 bases between them. Germline loops: CDR1 DFQATT, CDR2 SNEGSKA (reference sequence). CDR3 length: 12 amino acids. The CDR3 coding sequence is TGCAGTGCTAACAGGGAGAATCAGCCCCAGCATTTT. Amino acid sequence: CSANRENQPQHF.

This clonotype was counted many times. The chain employs TRBV20-1 and TRBJ1-5; tentatively, D is TRBD1 (5 bases). Per the germline V gene, CDR1 is DFQATT and CDR2 is SNEGSKA (reference sequence). Trimming removed 6 bases from V and 3 bases from J, with 12 bases in between. CDR3 length: 13 amino acids. CDR3 DNA: TGCAGTGCCCCCGACAGCTTCAATCAGCCCCAGCATTTT. Translation gives CSAPDSFNQPQHF.

CDR3 sequence (DNA): TGTGCCAGCAGCGTCGCACCTCGGGGACAGGACCTCTCTGGGGCCAACGTCCTGACTTTC. This translates into CASSVAPRGQDLSGANVLTF. The chain is built from TRBV7-6 and TRBJ2-6; 8 nucleotides align to TRBD1. This CDR3 is built from 20 residues. V was clipped by 5 bases and J by 0 bases; unmatched bases: 15. Germline V gene lookup returns CDR1 SGHVS and CDR2 FNYEAQ.

This clonotype was observed at least ten times. The J gene is TRBJ2-7, the V gene TRBV19; perhaps TRBD2 as D (6 bases). The CDR3 totals 12 residues. Trimming removed 6 bases at V and 4 bases at J, with 10 bases between. Looked up from germline, CDR1 is LNHDA and CDR2 is SQIVND (reference sequence). The CDR3 DNA reads TGTGCCAGTAGCTGGGACTCTTACGAGCAGTACTTC. Translating gives CASSWDSYEQYF.

In this sample, this clonotype turned up many times. CDR3: CASSLMMTEAFF. The CDR3 coding sequence is TGTGCCAGCAGTTTAATGATGACTGAAGCTTTCTTT. V usage is TRBV12-3 or TRBV12-4 and J usage is TRBJ1-1; no reliable D call. Trimming took off 2 bases at V and 5 bases at J, with 6 bases between the two ends. The CDR3 covers 12 residues.

The table lists this clonotype with many counts. This chain uses TRBV4-1 with TRBJ2-7; no reliable D call. This CDR3 has 12 residues. Germline loops: CDR1 MGHRA, CDR2 YSYEKL. V was cut by 4 bases and J by 6 bases, with 10 bases left in between. As DNA, the CDR3 is TGCGCCAGCAGCCGAGAGTGGACCGAGCAGTACTTC. Translated: CASSREWTEQYF.

This clonotype occurred many times. DNA for the CDR3: TGTGCCAGCAGCTTGACGGCAGGCAGACCTGAGACCCAGTACTTC. Translated, it gives CASSLTAGRPETQYF. The chain is built from TRBV5-5 and TRBJ2-5; D unclear. The V end was cut by 1 base, the J end by 5 bases, with 15 bases between. The CDR3 totals 15 residues. The V gene's germline CDR1 is SGHKS and CDR2 YYEKEE (reference sequence).